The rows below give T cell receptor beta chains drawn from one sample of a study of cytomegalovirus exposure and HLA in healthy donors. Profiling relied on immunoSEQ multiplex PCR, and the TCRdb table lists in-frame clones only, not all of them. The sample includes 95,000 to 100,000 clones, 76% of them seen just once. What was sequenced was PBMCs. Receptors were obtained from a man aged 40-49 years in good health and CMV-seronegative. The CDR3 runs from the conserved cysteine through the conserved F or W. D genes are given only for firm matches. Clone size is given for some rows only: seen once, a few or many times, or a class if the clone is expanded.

TGTGCCAGCAGCTGGGCCGTCAGCAACGATAATCAGCCCCAGCATTTT	CASSWAVSNDNQPQHF	NA	TRBV5-5	NA	TRBJ1-5
TGTGCCAGCAGCCAAGTAGCAGGGCGGGAGCAGTACTTC	CASSQVAGREQYF	NA	TRBV4-2	NA	TRBJ2-7
TGTGCCGGTGAGCGGGAGGCCACCTACAATGAGCAGTTCTTC	CAGEREATYNEQFF	TRBD2	TRBV2	NA	TRBJ2-1
TGCGCCAGCAGCCAACTACCGGGACAGGGGGCGCGGGGCTACACCTTC	CASSQLPGQGARGYTF	TRBD1	TRBV4-1	NA	TRBJ1-2
TGTGCCAGCAGCTTAAAAGCCACGGTTCAGAACTACTACGAGCAGTACTTC	CASSLKATVQNYYEQYF	NA	TRBV7-9	NA	TRBJ2-7
TGTGCCAGCTCGCAGGACAGATCCTCCTATAATTCACCCCTCCACTTT	CASSQDRSSYNSPLHF	NA	TRBV18	few	TRBJ1-6
TGTGCCGCTGGGGCAGCAAGTGGCCAGTACTTC	CAAGAASGQYF	NA	TRBV28	NA	TRBJ2-5
TGTGCTAGTTTGGGGACAGGGATTTTTTCTCGGACCCTCCACTTT	CASLGTGIFSRTLHF	TRBD1	TRBV12-5	NA	TRBJ1-6
TGTGCCAGCAGTGCCTCAGGGGGCGAATACACCGGGGAGCTGTTTTTT	CASSASGGEYTGELFF	TRBD1	TRBV6-4	once	TRBJ2-2
TGTGCCAGCAGCCCCAGGACAGGAGCGGTCTCATACAATGAGCAGTTCTTC	CASSPRTGAVSYNEQFF	TRBD1	TRBV7-2	once	TRBJ2-1
TGTGCCAGCTCCTTGGGACAGCCCCATCAGCCCCAGCATTTT	CASSLGQPHQPQHF	TRBD1	TRBV18	NA	TRBJ1-5
TGTGCCAGCAGTGACTCGAGCGGGGGGGCCAATGAGCAGTTCTTC	CASSDSSGGANEQFF	TRBD2	TRBV6-4	few	TRBJ2-1
TGTGCCAGCAGCCTAACAGGGGATAACACTGAAGCTTTCTTT	CASSLTGDNTEAFF	TRBD1	TRBV6-1	few	TRBJ1-1
TGTTCCAGCAGCTCGACCCAGACTAGGGGCTACGAGCAGTACTTC	CSSSSTQTRGYEQYF	NA	TRBV7-9	NA	TRBJ2-7
TGCGCCAGCAGCTTGGGGACTAGCGGCTCGACCCCTTCCTACGAGCAGTACTTC	CASSLGTSGSTPSYEQYF	TRBD2	TRBV5-1	NA	TRBJ2-7
TGCGCCAGCAGCTTGGACGGACAGTCTCCCGGGGAGCTGTTTTTT	CASSLDGQSPGELFF	NA	TRBV5-1	NA	TRBJ2-2
TGTGCCAGCAACCCGAACCGGGGTGCTTTCTTT	CASNPNRGAFF	NA	TRBV2	NA	TRBJ1-1
TGTGCCAGCAGTGAATGGTGGAGGGGACAGCCCCAGCATTTT	CASSEWWRGQPQHF	NA	TRBV25-1	NA	TRBJ1-5
TGTGCCAGCAGCGCGACAACCGCCTACGAGCAGTACTTC	CASSATTAYEQYF	NA	TRBV9	NA	TRBJ2-7